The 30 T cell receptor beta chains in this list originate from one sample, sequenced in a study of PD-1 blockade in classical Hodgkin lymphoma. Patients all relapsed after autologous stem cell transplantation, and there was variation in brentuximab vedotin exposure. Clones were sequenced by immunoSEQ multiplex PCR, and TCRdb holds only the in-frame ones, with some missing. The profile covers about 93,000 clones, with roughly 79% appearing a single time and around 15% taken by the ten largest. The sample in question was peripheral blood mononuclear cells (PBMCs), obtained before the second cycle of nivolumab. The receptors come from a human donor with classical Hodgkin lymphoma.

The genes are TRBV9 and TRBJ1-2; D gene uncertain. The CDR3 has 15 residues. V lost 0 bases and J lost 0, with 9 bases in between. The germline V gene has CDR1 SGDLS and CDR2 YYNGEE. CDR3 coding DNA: TGTGCCAGCAGCGTAGTCGCAGTAGCTAACTATGGCTACACCTTC. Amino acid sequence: CASSVVAVANYGYTF.

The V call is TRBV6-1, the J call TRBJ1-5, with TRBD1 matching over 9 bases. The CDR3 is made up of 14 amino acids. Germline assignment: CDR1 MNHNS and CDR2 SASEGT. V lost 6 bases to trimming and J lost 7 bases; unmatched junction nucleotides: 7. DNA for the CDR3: TGTGCCAGCAGGGGCGGGACAGGGTACCAGCCCCAGCATTTT. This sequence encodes CASRGGTGYQPQHF.

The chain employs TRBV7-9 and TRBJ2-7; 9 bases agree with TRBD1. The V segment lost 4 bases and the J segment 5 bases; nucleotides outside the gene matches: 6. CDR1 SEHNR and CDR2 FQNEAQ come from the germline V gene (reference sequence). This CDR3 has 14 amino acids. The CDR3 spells CASSYGQGIDEQYF. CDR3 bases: TGTGCCAGCAGCTACGGACAGGGGATCGACGAGCAGTACTTC. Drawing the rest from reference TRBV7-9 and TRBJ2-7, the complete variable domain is DTGVSQNPRHKITKRGQNVTFRCDPISEHNRLYWYRQTLGQGPEFLTYFQNEAQLEKSRLLSDRFSAERPKGSFSTLEIQRTEQGDSAMYLCASSYGQGIDEQYFGPGTRLTVT.

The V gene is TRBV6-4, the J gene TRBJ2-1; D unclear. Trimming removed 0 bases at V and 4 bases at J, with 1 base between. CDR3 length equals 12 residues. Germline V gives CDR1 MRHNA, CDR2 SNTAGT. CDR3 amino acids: CASSDSYNEQFF. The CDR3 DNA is TGTGCCAGCAGTGACTCTTACAATGAGCAGTTCTTC.

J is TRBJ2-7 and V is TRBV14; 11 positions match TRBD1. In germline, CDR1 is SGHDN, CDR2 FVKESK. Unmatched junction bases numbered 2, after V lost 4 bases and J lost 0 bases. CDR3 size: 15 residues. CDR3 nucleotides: TGTGCCAGCAGCCGGACAGGGGGCCTCTCCTACGAGCAGTACTTC. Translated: CASSRTGGLSYEQYF.

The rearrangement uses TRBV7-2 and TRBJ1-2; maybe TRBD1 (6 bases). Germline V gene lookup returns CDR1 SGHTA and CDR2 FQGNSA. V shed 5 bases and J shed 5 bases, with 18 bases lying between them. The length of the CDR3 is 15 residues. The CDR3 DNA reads TGTGCCAGCAGCCTAGGGGGTACCTCGCTGTATGGCTACACCTTC. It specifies CASSLGGTSLYGYTF.

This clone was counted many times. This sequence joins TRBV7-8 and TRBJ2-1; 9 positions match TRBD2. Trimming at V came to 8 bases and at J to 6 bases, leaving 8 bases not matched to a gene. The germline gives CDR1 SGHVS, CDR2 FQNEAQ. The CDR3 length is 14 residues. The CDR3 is CASGIAGVVNEQFF. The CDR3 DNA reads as TGTGCCAGCGGCATAGCGGGAGTAGTCAATGAGCAGTTCTTC.

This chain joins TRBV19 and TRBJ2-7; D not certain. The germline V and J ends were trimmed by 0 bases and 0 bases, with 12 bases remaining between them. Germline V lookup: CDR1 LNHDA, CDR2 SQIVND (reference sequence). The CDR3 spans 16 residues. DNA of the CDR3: TGTGCCAGTAGTATAGATGGCAGTCAATCCTCCTACGAGCAGTACTTC. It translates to CASSIDGSQSSYEQYF.

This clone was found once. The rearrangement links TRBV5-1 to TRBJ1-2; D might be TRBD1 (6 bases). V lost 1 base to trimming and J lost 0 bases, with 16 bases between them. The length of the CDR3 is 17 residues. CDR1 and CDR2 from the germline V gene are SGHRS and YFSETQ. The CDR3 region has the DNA TGCGCCAGCAGCTTGAAGTCAGGGGAGGATTCTAACTATGGCTACACCTTC. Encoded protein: CASSLKSGEDSNYGYTF.

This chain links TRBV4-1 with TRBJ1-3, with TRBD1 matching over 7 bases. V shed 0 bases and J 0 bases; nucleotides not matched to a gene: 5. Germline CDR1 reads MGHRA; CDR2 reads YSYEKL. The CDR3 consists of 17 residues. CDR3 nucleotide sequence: TGCGCCAGCAGCCAAGAAGGGGGCCCCTTCTCTGGAAACACCATATATTTT. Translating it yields CASSQEGGPFSGNTIYF.

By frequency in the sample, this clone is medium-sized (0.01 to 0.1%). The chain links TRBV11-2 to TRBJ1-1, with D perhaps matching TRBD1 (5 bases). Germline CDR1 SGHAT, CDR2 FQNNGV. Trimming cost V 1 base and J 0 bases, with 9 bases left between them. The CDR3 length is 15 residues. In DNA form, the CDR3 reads TGTGCCAGCAGCTTAGCGGGGCCGATGAACACTGAAGCTTTCTTT. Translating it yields CASSLAGPMNTEAFF.

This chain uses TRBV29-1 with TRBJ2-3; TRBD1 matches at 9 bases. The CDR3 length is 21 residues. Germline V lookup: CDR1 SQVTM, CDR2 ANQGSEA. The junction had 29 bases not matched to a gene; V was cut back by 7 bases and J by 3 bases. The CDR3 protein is CSAILYPRQGGFPSGTDTQYF. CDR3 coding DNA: TGCAGCGCAATCCTCTACCCGAGACAGGGGGGGTTTCCTAGCGGAACAGATACGCAGTATTTT.

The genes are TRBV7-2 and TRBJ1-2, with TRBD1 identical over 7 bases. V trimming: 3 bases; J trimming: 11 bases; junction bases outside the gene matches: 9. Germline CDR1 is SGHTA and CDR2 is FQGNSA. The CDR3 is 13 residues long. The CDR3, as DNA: TGTGCCAGCAGCTTGAGCGCAGGGGGTCGGTACACCTTC. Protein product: CASSLSAGGRYTF.

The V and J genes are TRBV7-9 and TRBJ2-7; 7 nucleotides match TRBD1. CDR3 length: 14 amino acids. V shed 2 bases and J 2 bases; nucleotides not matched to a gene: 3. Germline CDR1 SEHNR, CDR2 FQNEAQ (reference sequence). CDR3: CASSLLGQAYEQYF. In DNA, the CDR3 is TGTGCCAGCAGCTTACTCGGACAGGCCTACGAGCAGTACTTC.

In DNA form, the CDR3 reads TGTGCCAGCAGCCCCTCTCCCGGGGGCTCGGCGAATACGCAGTATTTT. Protein sequence: CASSPSPGGSANTQYF. This chain uses TRBV7-2 with TRBJ2-3; D is tentatively TRBD1 or TRBD2 (6 bases each). The CDR3 has 16 amino acids. The germline gives CDR1 SGHTA, CDR2 FQGNSA. The V gene lost 5 bases and the J gene lost 7 bases, with 22 bases spanning the gap.

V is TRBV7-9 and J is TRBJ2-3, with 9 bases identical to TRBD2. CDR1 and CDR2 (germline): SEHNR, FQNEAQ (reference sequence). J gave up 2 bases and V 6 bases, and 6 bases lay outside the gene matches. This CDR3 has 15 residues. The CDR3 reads CASSSRGRATDTQYF. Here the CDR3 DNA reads TGTGCCAGCAGTTCGCGCGGGAGGGCCACAGATACGCAGTATTTT. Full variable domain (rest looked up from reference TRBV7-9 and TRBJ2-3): DTGVSQNPRHKITKRGQNVTFRCDPISEHNRLYWYRQTLGQGPEFLTYFQNEAQLEKSRLLSDRFSAERPKGSFSTLEIQRTEQGDSAMYLCASSSRGRATDTQYFGPGTRLTVL.

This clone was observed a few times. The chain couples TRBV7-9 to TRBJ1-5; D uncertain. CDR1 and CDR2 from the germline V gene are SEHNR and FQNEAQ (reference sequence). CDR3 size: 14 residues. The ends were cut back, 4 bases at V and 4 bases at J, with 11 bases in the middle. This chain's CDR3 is CASSSGVVNQPQHF. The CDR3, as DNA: TGTGCCAGCAGCTCCGGGGTGGTAAATCAGCCCCAGCATTTT.

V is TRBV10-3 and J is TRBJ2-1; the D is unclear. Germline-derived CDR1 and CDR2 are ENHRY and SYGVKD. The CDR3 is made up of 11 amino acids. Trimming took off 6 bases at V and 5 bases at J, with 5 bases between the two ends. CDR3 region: CAISPHNEQFF. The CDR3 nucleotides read TGTGCCATCAGCCCGCACAATGAGCAGTTCTTC.

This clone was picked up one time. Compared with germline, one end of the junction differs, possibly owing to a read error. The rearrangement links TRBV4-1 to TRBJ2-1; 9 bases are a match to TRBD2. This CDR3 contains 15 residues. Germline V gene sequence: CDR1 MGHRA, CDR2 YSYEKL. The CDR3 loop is CASSYLGLAGNGQFF. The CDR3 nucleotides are TGCGCCAGCAGCTACTTGGGACTAGCTGGTAATGGGCAGTTCTTC.

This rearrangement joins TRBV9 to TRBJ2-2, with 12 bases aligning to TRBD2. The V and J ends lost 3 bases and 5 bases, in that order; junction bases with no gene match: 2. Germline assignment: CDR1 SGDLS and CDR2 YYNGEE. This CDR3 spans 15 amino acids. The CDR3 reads CASSAGLAGTGELFF. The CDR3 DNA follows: TGTGCCAGCAGCGCCGGACTAGCGGGAACCGGGGAGCTGTTTTTT. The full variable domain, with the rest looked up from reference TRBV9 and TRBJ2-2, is DSGVTQTPKHLITATGQRVTLRCSPRSGDLSVYWYQQSLDQGLQFLIQYYNGEERAKGNILERFSAQQFPDLHSELNLSSLELGDSALYFCASSAGLAGTGELFFGEGSRLTVL.

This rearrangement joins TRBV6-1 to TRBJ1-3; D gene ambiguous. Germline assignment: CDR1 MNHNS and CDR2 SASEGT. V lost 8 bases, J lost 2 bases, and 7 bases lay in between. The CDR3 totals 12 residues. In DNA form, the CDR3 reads TGTGCCAGCTGTTCCGCTGGAAACACCATATATTTT. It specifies CASCSAGNTIYF.

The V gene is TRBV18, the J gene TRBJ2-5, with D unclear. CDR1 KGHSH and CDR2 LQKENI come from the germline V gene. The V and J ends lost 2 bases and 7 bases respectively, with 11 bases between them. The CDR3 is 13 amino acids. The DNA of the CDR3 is TGTGCCAGCTCACCAACCGAGGCAGGGACCCAGTACTTC. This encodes CASSPTEAGTQYF.

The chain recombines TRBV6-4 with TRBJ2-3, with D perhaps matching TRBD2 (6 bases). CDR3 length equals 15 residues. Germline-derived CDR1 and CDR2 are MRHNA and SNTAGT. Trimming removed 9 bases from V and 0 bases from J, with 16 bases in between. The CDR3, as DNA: TGTGCCAGGGATGTAGCGGAAAAGAGCACAGATACGCAGTATTTT. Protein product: CARDVAEKSTDTQYF.

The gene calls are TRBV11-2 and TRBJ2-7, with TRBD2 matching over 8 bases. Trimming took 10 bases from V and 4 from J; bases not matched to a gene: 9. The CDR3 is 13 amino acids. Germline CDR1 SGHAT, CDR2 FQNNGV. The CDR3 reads CAIDGRASYEQYF. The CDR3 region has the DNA TGTGCCATCGACGGGAGGGCCAGTTACGAGCAGTACTTC.

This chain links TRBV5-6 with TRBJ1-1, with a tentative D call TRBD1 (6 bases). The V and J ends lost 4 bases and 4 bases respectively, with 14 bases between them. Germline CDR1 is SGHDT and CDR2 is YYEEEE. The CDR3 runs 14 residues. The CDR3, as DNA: TGTGCCAGCAGCGGTACAGGGATTTCCACTGAAGCTTTCTTT. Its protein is CASSGTGISTEAFF.

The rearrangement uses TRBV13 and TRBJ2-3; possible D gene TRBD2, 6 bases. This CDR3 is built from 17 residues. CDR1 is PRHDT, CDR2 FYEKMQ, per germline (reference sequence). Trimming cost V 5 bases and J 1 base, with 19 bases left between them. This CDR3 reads CASSNSLAQRGTDTQYF. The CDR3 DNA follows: TGTGCCAGCAGCAACAGCCTAGCGCAGAGGGGCACAGATACGCAGTATTTT.

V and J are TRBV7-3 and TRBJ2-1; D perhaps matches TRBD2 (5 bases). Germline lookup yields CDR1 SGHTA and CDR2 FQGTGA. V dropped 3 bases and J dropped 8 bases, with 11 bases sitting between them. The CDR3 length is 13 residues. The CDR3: CASSLLAMDEQFF. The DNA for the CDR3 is TGTGCCAGCAGCTTGTTAGCGATGGATGAGCAGTTCTTC.

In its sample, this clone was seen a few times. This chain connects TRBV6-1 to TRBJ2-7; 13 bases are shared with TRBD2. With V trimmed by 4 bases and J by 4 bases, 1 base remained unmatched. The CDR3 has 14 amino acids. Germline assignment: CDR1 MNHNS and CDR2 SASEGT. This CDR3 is CASSGTSGRYEQYF. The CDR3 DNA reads TGTGCCAGCAGTGGGACTAGCGGGAGATACGAGCAGTACTTC.

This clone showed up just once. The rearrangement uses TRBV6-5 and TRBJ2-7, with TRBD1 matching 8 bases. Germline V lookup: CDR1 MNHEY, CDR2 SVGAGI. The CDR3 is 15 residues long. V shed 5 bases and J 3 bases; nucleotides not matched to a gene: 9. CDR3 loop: CASSTRGQAFYEQYF. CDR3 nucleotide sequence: TGTGCCAGCAGTACCAGGGGACAGGCGTTCTACGAGCAGTACTTC.

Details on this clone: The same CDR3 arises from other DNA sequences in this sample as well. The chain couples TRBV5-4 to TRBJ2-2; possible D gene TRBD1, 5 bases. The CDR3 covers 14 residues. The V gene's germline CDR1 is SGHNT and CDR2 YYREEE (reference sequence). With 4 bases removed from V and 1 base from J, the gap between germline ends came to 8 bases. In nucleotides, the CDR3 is TGTGCCAGCAGCCGTACAGGGAACACCGGGGAGCTGTTTTTT. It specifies CASSRTGNTGELFF.